The sequence of this TCR beta chain was determined in a study of blood T cell repertoires in COVID-19. Authors' data handling: Nucleated cell number was recorded as an estimate derived from reference gene primer amplification. Measured with immunoSEQ multiplex PCR; TCRdb has only the in-frame clones, and not every one. Clone size and V and J calls were adopted from that table, with D and trimming inferred from the DNA. The profile shows about 200,000 clones, roughly 83% of them singletons. Losses at the gene ends were 3 bases for V and 8 bases for J; bases not matched to a gene: 11. The germline gives CDR1 SGHDT, CDR2 YYEEEE. The CDR3 has 15 amino acids.

The rearrangement joins TRBV5-6 to TRBJ2-1; 7 positions match TRBD1. The sample was PBMCs or T cells enriched from blood (not recorded which). The receptor was isolated from a man in his forties or fifties with acute COVID-19. The CDR3 region is CASSSRDRPFHEQFF. CDR3 nucleotides: TGTGCCAGCAGCTCCCGGGACAGACCCTTCCATGAGCAGTTCTTC.